This T cell receptor beta chain was identified in a study of cytomegalovirus exposure and HLA in healthy donors. In the study overall: From about 170 million T cells, an earlier analysis saw roughly 120 million unique TCR beta sequences.

The V gene end was trimmed by 2 bases and the J gene end by 8 bases; junction bases not matched to a gene: 9. The length of the CDR3 is 16 residues. In germline, CDR1 is MNHEY, CDR2 SVGAGI. Study-wide results and caveats: The classifier reportedly diagnosed cytomegalovirus status with high sensitivity and specificity. DRB1 showed the most TCR associations and HLA-C the fewest in a later analysis, as rates varied by HLA locus.

Points on this clone: Its antigen is unknown.

The PCR had 60 Vbeta and 13 Jbeta primers. Using immunoSEQ multiplex PCR, the repertoire was profiled, and TCRdb retains in-frame clones only, with some absent. The sample consists of some 150,000 clones, 60% to 85% of them appearing once. What was sequenced was PBMCs. The receptor comes from a woman in her thirties or forties in good health and CMV-seropositive. The chain has TRBV6-5 and TRBJ2-1; 10 nucleotides align to TRBD1. In DNA form, the CDR3 reads TGTGCCAGCAGTTACAGTTGGAGACAGGGGGCGTATGAGCAGTTCTTC. Protein: CASSYSWRQGAYEQFF.